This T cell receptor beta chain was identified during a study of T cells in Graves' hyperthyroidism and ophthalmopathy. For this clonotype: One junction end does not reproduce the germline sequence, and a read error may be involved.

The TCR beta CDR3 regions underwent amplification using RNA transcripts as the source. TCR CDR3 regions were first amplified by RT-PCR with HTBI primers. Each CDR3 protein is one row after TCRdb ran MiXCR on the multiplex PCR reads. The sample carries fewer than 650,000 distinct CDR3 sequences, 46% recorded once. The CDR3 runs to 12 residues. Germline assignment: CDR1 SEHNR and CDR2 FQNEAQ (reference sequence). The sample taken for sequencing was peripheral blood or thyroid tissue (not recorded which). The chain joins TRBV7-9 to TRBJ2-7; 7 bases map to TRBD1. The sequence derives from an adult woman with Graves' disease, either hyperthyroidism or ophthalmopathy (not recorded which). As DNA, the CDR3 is TGTGCCAGCAGTCCAGGGACAGCCCTCCATGACTTC. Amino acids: CASSPGTALHDF.